This T cell receptor (beta chain) was sequenced in a study of T cell repertoires in cytomegalovirus infection. TCRdb re-called the reads with MiXCR, one entry per CDR3 protein. The table includes about 740,000 distinct CDR3 sequences, about a third detected once. The clonotype was recovered from a human donor in good health (CMV status not recorded). Some clones in this sample may be carry-over from other donors' samples. The sequenced sample was PBMCs.

CDR3 nucleotide sequence: TGTGCCAGCAGCTTGCCCAGGACAGGGTATACTGAAGCTTTCTTT. Amino acids: CASSLPRTGYTEAFF. This chain uses TRBV5-6 with TRBJ1-1, with 8 bases fitting TRBD1. The CDR3 contains 15 residues. Per germline, CDR1 SGHDT and CDR2 YYEEEE. After removal of 1 base from V and 5 bases from J, the junction contained 7 bases not matched to a gene.